This T cell receptor beta chain was obtained from a study of T cell changes during pregnancy in multiple sclerosis. The CDR3 extends over 12 amino acids. The V end lost 7 bases, the J end lost 0 bases, and 6 bases lay between the germline ends. Germline CDR1 and CDR2: LNHDA and SQIVND (reference sequence). Profiled with immunoSEQ multiplex PCR; TCRdb holds only in-frame clones, not every one. Of under 50,000 clones listed, 85% to 95% were seen once; the top ten hold 5.9%. The sequencing used CD8+ T cells from peripheral blood mononuclear cells, collected in the first trimester of pregnancy. This TCR derives from a female donor with multiple sclerosis, enrolled in a pregnancy study. This chain connects TRBV19 to TRBJ1-2; unclear D gene. The CDR3 spells CASTGANYGYTF. CDR3 bases: TGTGCCAGTACCGGGGCTAACTATGGCTACACCTTC. The entire variable domain, with the rest obtained from reference TRBV19 and TRBJ1-2, is as follows: DGGITQSPKYLFRKEGQNVTLSCEQNLNHDAMYWYRQDPGQGLRLIYYSQIVNDFQKGDIAEGYSVSREKKESFPLTVTSAQKNPTAFYLCASTGANYGYTFGSGTRLTVV.